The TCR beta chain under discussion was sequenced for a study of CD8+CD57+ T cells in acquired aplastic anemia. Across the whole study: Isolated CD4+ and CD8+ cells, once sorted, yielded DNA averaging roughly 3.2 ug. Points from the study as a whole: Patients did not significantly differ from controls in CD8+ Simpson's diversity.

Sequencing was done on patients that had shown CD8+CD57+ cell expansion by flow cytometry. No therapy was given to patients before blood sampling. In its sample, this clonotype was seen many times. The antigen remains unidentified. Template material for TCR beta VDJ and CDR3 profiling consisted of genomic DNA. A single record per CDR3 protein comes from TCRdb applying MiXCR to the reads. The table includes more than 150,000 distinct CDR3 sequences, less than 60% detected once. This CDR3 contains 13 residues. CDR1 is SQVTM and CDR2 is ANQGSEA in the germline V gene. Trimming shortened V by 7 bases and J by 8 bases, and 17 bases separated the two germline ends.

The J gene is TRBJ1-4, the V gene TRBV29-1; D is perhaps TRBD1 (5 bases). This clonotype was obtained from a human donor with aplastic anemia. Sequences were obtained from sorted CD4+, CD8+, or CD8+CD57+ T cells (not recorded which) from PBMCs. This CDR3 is CSARTGGDEKLFF. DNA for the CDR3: TGCAGCGCCCGGACGGGAGGGGACGAAAAACTGTTTTTT.